These 12 T cell receptor beta chains came from one sample sequenced in a study of T cell repertoires in cytomegalovirus infection. No antigen has been assigned to these receptors. TCRdb reprocessed the reads with MiXCR, giving one entry per CDR3 protein. The sample carries around 900,000 distinct CDR3 sequences, roughly 31% recorded once. Sequenced material: cultured CD8+ T cells from PBMCs, taken from culture after CMV antigen stimulation. These receptors were taken from a human donor in good health (CMV status not recorded). Some clones in this sample may be carry-over from other donors' samples.

The gene calls are TRBV7-9 and TRBJ2-7; the D is unclear. V was cut by 1 base and J by 0 bases, with 10 bases left in between. CDR1 is SEHNR, CDR2 FQNEAQ, per germline (reference sequence). The length of the CDR3 is 15 residues. In DNA, the CDR3 is TGTGCCAGCAGCTTAGTCGGGCGTCCCTCCTACGAGCAGTACTTC. Protein product: CASSLVGRPSYEQYF.

V gene TRBV28 combines with J gene TRBJ2-3; 7 bases agree with TRBD2. After removal of 2 bases from V and 1 base from J, the junction contained 15 bases not matched to a gene. There are 19 residues in the CDR3. Germline V gives CDR1 MDHEN, CDR2 SYDVKM. The CDR3 coding sequence is TGTGCCAGCAGTTTAAGAAATCGGGGACTACGGTATGGCACAGATACGCAGTATTTT. This sequence encodes CASSLRNRGLRYGTDTQYF.

This sequence joins TRBV19 and TRBJ2-1, with 11 bases fitting TRBD2. The junction had 2 bases not matched to a gene; V was cut back by 4 bases and J by 3 bases. CDR3 length: 15 residues. Germline V gene sequence: CDR1 LNHDA, CDR2 SQIVND (reference sequence). The CDR3 is CASSTLAGGYNEQFF. The CDR3 DNA sequence: TGTGCCAGTAGTACCCTAGCGGGGGGCTACAATGAGCAGTTCTTC.

Remarks on this clonotype: One end of the junction varies from germline; a read error may be responsible. This chain connects TRBV7-3 to TRBJ2-1, with TRBD1 as a possible D gene (6 bases). The CDR3 is 15 residues long. Germline V gives CDR1 SGHTA, CDR2 FQGTGA. In DNA form, the CDR3 reads TGTGCCAACAGCAACCAACAGGGTACCTACAATGAGCAGTTCTTC. This codes for CANSNQQGTYNEQFF.

This clonotype has only a few counts. The chain combines TRBV7-9 with TRBJ2-7; 9 bases fit TRBD1. Unmatched junction bases numbered 12, after V lost 1 base and J lost 5 bases. Germline assignment: CDR1 SEHNR and CDR2 FQNEAQ (reference sequence). The CDR3 runs to 17 residues. CDR3 nucleotide sequence: TGTGCCAGCAGCTTAGTTTTGCGGACAGGGGATATCCACGAGCAGTACGTC. Translation gives CASSLVLRTGDIHEQYV.

The genes are TRBV29-1 and TRBJ2-5, with 9 nucleotides matching TRBD1. After removal of 5 bases from V and 2 bases from J, the junction contained 15 bases not matched to a gene. Germline values: CDR1 SQVTM, CDR2 ANQGSEA. The CDR3 runs 17 residues. The CDR3 sequence is CSVFFVRDRDTQETQYF. The DNA of the CDR3 is TGCAGCGTTTTCTTCGTCCGGGACAGGGATACTCAAGAGACCCAGTACTTC.

The chain uses TRBV12-3 or TRBV12-4 and TRBJ2-7, with 8 bases fitting TRBD1. V gave up 5 bases and J gave up 6 bases; unmatched junction bases: 3. The CDR3 length is 12 residues. The DNA for the CDR3 is TGTGCCAGCAGTACAGGGGGAGTCGAGCAGTACTTC. Its protein product is CASSTGGVEQYF.

This clonotype showed up just a few times. This chain connects TRBV12-3 or TRBV12-4 to TRBJ2-3; 7 nucleotides align to TRBD1. With V trimmed by 7 bases and J by 4 bases, 8 bases remained unmatched. CDR3 length: 14 amino acids. CDR3 sequence reads: CASKTGVEPDTQYF. The CDR3 nucleotides read TGTGCCAGCAAAACAGGGGTCGAGCCAGATACGCAGTATTTT.

In its sample, this clonotype was seen a few times. This chain joins TRBV12-3 or TRBV12-4 and TRBJ2-2, with D uncertain. Trimming removed 7 bases from V and 5 bases from J, with 11 bases in between. The CDR3 is 13 amino acids. CDR3 sequence (DNA): TGTGCCAGCAAGGAGTTAAGAACCGGGGAGCTGTTTTTT. Translation: CASKELRTGELFF.

This sequence joins TRBV7-9 and TRBJ2-2; D may be TRBD1 (5 bases). The CDR3 is 17 amino acids. Trimming cost V 5 bases and J 5 bases, with 21 bases left between them. The germline V gene has CDR1 SEHNR and CDR2 FQNEAQ (reference sequence). The CDR3 loop is CASSPKGVQEGTGELFF. DNA for the CDR3: TGTGCCAGCAGCCCAAAAGGGGTACAGGAAGGAACCGGGGAGCTGTTTTTT.

The CDR3 DNA reads TGTGCCAGCAGCTTAAACTGGATGTACACTGAAGCTTTCTTT. Encoded protein: CASSLNWMYTEAFF. V usage is TRBV7-6 and J usage is TRBJ1-1; D is uncertain. Germline V lookup: CDR1 SGHVS, CDR2 FNYEAQ. The CDR3 has 14 amino acids. With 2 bases removed from V and 3 bases from J, the gap between germline ends came to 10 bases.

This clonotype turned up a few times. The chain is built from TRBV15 and TRBJ2-7; D remains ambiguous. The CDR3 runs 15 residues. V was cut by 1 base and J by 4 bases, with 14 bases left in between. Looked up from germline, CDR1 is LNHNV and CDR2 is YYDKDF (reference sequence). This chain's CDR3 is CATSRVRVRFYEQYV. As DNA, the CDR3 is TGTGCCACCAGCAGAGTTCGGGTTCGGTTTTACGAGCAGTACGTC.